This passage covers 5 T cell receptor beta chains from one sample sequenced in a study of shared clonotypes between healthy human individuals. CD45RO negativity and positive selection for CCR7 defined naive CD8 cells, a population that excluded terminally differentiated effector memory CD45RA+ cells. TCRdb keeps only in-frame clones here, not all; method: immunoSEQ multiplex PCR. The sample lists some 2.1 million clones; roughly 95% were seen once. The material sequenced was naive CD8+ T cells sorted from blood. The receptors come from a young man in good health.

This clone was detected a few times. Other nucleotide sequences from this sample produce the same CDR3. The CDR3, as DNA: TGCGCCAGCAGCCAAGCCGACAGCTCTGGAAACACCATATATTTT. Translation gives CASSQADSSGNTIYF. The chain has TRBV4-1 and TRBJ1-3; maybe TRBD1 (5 bases). Looked up from germline, CDR1 is MGHRA and CDR2 is YSYEKL. V shed 1 base and J shed 0 bases, with 7 bases lying between them. This CDR3 contains 15 residues.

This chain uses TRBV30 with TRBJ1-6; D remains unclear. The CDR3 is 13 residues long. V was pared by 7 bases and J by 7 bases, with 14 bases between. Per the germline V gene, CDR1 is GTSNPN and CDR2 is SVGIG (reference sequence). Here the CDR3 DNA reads TGTGCCTTAATTGATCTGCGGAATTCACCCCTCCACTTT. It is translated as CALIDLRNSPLHF. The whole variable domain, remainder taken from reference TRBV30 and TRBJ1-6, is SQTIHQWPATLVQPVGSPLSLECTVEGTSNPNLYWYRQAAGRGLQLLFYSVGIGQISSEVPQNLSASRPQDRQFILSSKKLLLSDSGFYLCALIDLRNSPLHFGNGTRLTVT.

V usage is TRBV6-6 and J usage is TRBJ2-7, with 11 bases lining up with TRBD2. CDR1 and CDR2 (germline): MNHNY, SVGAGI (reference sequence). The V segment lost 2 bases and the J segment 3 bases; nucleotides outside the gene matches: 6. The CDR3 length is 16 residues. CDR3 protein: CASSYGSGLAVYEQYF. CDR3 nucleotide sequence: TGTGCCAGCAGTTACGGCTCGGGACTAGCGGTCTACGAGCAGTACTTC.

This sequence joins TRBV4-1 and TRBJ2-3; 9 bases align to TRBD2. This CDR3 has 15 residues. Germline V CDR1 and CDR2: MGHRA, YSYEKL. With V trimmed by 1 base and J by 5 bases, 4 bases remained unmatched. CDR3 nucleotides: TGCGCCAGCAGCCAAGGCGGGGGGGCCTTAGATACGCAGTATTTT. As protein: CASSQGGGALDTQYF.

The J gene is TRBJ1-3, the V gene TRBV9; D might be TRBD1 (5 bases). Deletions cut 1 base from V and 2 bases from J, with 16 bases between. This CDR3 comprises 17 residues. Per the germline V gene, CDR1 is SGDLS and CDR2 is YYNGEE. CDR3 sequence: CASSVLSSGGAGNTIYF. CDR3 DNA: TGTGCCAGCAGCGTACTTAGCTCTGGGGGGGCTGGAAACACCATATATTTT.